The following is a T cell receptor (beta chain) sequence with its context. The CDR3 totals 15 residues. The V and J ends lost 0 bases and 3 bases respectively, with 11 bases between them. Germline V CDR1 and CDR2: SGHTA, FQGTGA. Libraries were prepared by immunoSEQ multiplex PCR; TCRdb keeps only in-frame clonotypes and omits some of them. Of 71,000 or so clones in the sample, around 81% were seen once. This specimen belongs to a study of glioma-infiltrating T cells after dendritic cell vaccination. Overall study context: Dendritic cell vaccination trial patients had either newly diagnosed or recurrent glioblastoma. Patients received autologous tumor lysate-pulsed dendritic cell vaccination between about 2003 and 2013.

The sample here was blood, taken before dendritic cell vaccination. This sequence originates from a human donor with glioblastoma. The chain combines TRBV7-3 with TRBJ1-1; D uncertain. The CDR3 DNA is TGTGCCAGCAGCTTAACTGGTGCGCGGGACACTGAAGCTTTCTTT. It encodes CASSLTGARDTEAFF.